The 8 T cell receptor beta chains given below trace back to one sample, sequenced in a study of blood T cell repertoires in COVID-19. TCRdb's table, derived via immunoSEQ multiplex PCR, lists solely in-frame clones and lacks some. The table has some 250,000 clones, roughly nine tenths seen once. Sample: peripheral blood. The receptors were sampled from a woman in her twenties or thirties with COVID-19, enrolled during active disease.

V usage is TRBV7-8 and J usage is TRBJ2-7; 7 nucleotides match TRBD1. J lost 2 bases, V lost 1 base, and 5 bases had no gene match. Germline CDR1 SGHVS, CDR2 FQNEAQ. The CDR3 is made up of 15 amino acids. The CDR3 loop reads CASSLVGQGAYEQYF. In nucleotides, the CDR3 is TGTGCCAGCAGCTTAGTAGGTCAGGGGGCCTACGAGCAGTACTTC.

The V and J genes are TRBV10-3 and TRBJ1-1; D perhaps matches TRBD1 (5 bases). This CDR3 comprises 12 residues. The germline V gene has CDR1 ENHRY and CDR2 SYGVKD. V lost 11 bases and J 4 bases, leaving 14 bases between the germline ends. CDR3 residues: CAASGGVTEAFF. CDR3 DNA sequence: TGTGCCGCCAGCGGGGGGGTCACTGAAGCTTTCTTT.

This rearrangement joins TRBV24-1 to TRBJ1-2; 8 bases are shared with TRBD1. The CDR3 totals 14 residues. J gave up 11 bases and V 2 bases, and 9 bases lay outside the gene matches. The germline V gene encodes CDR1 KGHDR and CDR2 SFDVKD. The CDR3 DNA reads TGTGCCACCAGTGATTCTCGGACAGGGCGGCGATACACCTTC. The encoded protein is CATSDSRTGRRYTF.

The chain recombines TRBV5-4 with TRBJ2-1; TRBD2 matches at 14 bases. Germline CDR1 and CDR2: SGHNT and YYREEE (reference sequence). The CDR3 totals 16 residues. The ends lost 4 bases at V and 8 bases at J; junction bases unmatched: 8. CDR3 in DNA: TGTGCCAGCAGCCCGACTAGCGGGGGGGCCTTGCATGAGCAGTTCTTC. It translates to CASSPTSGGALHEQFF.

This chain links TRBV7-2 with TRBJ2-5, with a tentative D call TRBD2 (7 bases). V lost 5 bases and J 5 bases, leaving 18 bases between the germline ends. CDR1 SGHTA and CDR2 FQGNSA come from the germline V gene. The CDR3 consists of 15 residues. The CDR3 DNA reads TGTGCCAGCAGCCCCGGGCCGGGGGGCAGGGAGACCCAGTACTTC. Its protein is CASSPGPGGRETQYF. Drawing the rest from reference TRBV7-2 and TRBJ2-5, the complete variable domain is GAGVSQSPSNKVTEKGKDVELRCDPISGHTALYWYRQSLGQGLEFLIYFQGNSAPDKSGLPSDRFSAERTGGSVSTLTIQRTQQEDSAVYLCASSPGPGGRETQYFGPGTRLLVL.

The table lists this clone with a count of one. The rearrangement uses TRBV9 and TRBJ2-3; D possibly corresponds to TRBD1 (5 bases). The CDR3 sequence is 13 residues long. Trimming removed 6 bases at V and 2 bases at J, with 10 bases between. From germline, CDR1 is SGDLS and CDR2 YYNGEE. The CDR3 spells CASKGVITDTQYF. CDR3 sequence (DNA): TGTGCCAGCAAAGGGGTTATCACAGATACGCAGTATTTT.

This chain links TRBV27 with TRBJ2-3; 9 bases match TRBD2. The germline CDR1 and CDR2 sequences are MNHEY and SMNVEV (reference sequence). This CDR3 is built from 16 residues. V was pared by 4 bases and J by 5 bases, with 10 bases of the junction left unmatched. CDR3 in amino acids: CASSSGVAGARDTQYF. The CDR3 bases are TGTGCCAGCAGTTCTGGAGTAGCGGGGGCCAGAGATACGCAGTATTTT.

In nucleotides, the CDR3 is TGTGCCACCAGTGAGGCCGGGACAGGGGGCTGGGGGGAGCTGTTTTTT. Protein sequence: CATSEAGTGGWGELFF. The chain links TRBV24-1 to TRBJ2-2, with TRBD1 identical over 12 bases. V was clipped by 4 bases and J by 8 bases; unmatched bases: 7. The CDR3 extends over 16 amino acids. CDR1 and CDR2 (germline): KGHDR, SFDVKD.